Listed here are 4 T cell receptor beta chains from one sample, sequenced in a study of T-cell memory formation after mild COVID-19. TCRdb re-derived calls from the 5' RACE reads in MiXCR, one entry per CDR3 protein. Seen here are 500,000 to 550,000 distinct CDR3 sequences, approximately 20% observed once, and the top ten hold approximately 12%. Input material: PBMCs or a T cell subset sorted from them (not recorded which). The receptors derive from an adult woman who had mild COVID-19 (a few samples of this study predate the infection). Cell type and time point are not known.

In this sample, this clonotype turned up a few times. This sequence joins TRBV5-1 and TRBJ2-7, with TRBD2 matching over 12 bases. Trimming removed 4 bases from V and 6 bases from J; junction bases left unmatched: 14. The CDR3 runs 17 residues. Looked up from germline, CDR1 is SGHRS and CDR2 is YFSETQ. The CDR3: CASSRRWTSGEGVEQYF. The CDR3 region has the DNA TGCGCCAGCAGCCGACGTTGGACTAGCGGGGAGGGTGTCGAGCAGTACTTC.

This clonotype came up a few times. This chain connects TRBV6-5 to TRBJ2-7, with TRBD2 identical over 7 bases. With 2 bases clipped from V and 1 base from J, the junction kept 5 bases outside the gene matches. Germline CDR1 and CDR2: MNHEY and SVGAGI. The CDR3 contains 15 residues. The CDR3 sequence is CASSYSWEGSYEQYF. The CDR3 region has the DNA TGTGCCAGCAGTTACAGCTGGGAGGGTTCCTACGAGCAGTACTTC.

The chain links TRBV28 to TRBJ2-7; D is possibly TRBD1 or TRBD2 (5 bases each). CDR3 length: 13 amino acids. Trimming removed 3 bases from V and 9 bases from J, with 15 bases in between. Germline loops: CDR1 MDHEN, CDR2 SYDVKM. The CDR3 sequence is CASSLGPKGPQYF. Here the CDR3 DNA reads TGTGCCAGCAGTTTGGGACCCAAAGGCCCGCAGTACTTC. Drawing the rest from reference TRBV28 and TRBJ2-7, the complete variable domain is DVKVTQSSRYLVKRTGEKVFLECVQDMDHENMFWYRQDPGLGLRLIYFSYDVKMKEKGDIPEGYSVSREKKERFSLILESASTNQTSMYLCASSLGPKGPQYFGPGTRLTVT.

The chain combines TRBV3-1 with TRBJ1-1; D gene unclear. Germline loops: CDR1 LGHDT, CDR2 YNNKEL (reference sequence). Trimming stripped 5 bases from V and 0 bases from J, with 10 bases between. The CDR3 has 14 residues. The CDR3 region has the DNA TGTGCCAGCAGCGCCGCAGCCATGAACACTGAAGCTTTCTTT. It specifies CASSAAAMNTEAFF.